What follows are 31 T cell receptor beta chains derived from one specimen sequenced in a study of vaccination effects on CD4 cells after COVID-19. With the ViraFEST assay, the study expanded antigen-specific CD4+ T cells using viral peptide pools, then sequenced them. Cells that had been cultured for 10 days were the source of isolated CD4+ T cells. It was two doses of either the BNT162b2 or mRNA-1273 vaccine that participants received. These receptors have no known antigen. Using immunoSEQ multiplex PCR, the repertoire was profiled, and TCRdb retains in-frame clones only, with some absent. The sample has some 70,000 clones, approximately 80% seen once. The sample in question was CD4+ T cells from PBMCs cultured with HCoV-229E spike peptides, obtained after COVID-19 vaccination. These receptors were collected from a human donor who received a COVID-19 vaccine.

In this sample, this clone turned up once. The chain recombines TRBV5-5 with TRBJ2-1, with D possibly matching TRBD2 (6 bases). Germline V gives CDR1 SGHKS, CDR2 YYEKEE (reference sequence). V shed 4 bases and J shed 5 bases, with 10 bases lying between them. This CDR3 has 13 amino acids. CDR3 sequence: CASSRGAHNEQFF. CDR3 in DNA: TGTGCCAGCAGCCGCGGGGCCCACAATGAGCAGTTCTTC.

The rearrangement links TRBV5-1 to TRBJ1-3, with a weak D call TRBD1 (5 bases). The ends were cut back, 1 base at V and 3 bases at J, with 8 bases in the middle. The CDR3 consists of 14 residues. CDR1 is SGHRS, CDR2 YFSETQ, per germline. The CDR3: CASSLWGSGNTIYF. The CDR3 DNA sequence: TGCGCCAGCAGCTTGTGGGGGAGTGGAAACACCATATATTTT.

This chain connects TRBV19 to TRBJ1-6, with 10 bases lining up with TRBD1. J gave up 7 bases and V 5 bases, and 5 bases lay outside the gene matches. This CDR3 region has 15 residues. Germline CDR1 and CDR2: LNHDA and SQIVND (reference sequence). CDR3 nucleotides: TGTGCCAGTAGTGCCCGACAGGGGGCGAATTCACCCCTCCACTTT. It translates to CASSARQGANSPLHF.

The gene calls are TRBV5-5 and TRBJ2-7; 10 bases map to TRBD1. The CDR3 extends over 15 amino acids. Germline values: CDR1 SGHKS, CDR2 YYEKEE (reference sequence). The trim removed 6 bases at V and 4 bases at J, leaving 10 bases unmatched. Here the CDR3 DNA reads TGTGCCAGCACACGTACGGGGACAGGGGAATACGAGCAGTACGTC. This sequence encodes CASTRTGTGEYEQYV.

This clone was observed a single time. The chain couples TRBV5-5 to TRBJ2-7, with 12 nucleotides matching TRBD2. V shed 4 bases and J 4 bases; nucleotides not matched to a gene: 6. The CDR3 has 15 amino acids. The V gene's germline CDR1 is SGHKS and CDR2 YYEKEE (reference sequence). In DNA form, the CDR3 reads TGTGCCAGCAGCCCAGGACTAGCGGGGTTATACGAGCAGTACGTC. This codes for CASSPGLAGLYEQYV.

The CDR3 region is CATSDASGKNTGELFF. CDR3 DNA: TGTGCCACCAGTGATGCTTCTGGGAAGAACACCGGGGAGCTGTTTTTT. The chain joins TRBV24-1 to TRBJ2-2; no clear D gene. Trimming cost V 3 bases and J 1 base, with 11 bases left between them. Germline CDR1 KGHDR, CDR2 SFDVKD. The CDR3 is 16 amino acids.

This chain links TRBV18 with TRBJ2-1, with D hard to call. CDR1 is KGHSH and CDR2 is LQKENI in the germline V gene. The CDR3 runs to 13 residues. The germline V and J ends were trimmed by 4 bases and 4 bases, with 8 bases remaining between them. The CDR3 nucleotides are TGTGCCAGCTCACTGAGTTCTTACAATGAGCAGTTCTTC. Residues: CASSLSSYNEQFF. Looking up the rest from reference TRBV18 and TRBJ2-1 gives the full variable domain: NAGVMQNPRHLVRRRGQEARLRCSPMKGHSHVYWYRQLPEEGLKFMVYLQKENIIDESGMPKERFSAEFPKEGPSILRIQQVVRGDSAAYFCASSLSSYNEQFFGPGTRLTVL.

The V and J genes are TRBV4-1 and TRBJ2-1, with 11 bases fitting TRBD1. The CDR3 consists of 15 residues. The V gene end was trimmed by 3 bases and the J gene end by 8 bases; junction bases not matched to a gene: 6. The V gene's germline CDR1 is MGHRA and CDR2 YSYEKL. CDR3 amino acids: CASSHPGTGGDEQFF. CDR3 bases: TGCGCCAGCAGCCATCCCGGGACAGGGGGTGATGAGCAGTTCTTC.

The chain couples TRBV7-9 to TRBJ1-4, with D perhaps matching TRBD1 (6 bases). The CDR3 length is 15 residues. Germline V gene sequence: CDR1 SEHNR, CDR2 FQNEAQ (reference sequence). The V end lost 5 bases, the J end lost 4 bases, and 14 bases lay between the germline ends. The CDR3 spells CASSLRQDFNEKLFF. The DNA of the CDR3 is TGTGCCAGCAGCCTAAGACAGGACTTTAATGAAAAACTGTTTTTT.

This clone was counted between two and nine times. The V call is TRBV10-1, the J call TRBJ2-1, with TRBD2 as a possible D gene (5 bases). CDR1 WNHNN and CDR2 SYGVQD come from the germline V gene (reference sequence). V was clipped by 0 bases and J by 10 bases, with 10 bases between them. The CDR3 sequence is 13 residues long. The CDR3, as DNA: TGCGCCAGCAGTGAGTCGCGGACGGGGGAGCAGTTCTTC. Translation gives CASSESRTGEQFF.

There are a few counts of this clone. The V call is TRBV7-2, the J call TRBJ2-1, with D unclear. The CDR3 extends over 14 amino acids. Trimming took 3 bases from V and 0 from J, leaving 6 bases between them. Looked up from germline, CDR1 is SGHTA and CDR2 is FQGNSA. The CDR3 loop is CASSFRPSYNEQFF. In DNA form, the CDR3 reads TGTGCCAGCAGCTTTCGACCCTCCTACAATGAGCAGTTCTTC. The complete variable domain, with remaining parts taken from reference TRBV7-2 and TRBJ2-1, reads GAGVSQSPSNKVTEKGKDVELRCDPISGHTALYWYRQSLGQGLEFLIYFQGNSAPDKSGLPSDRFSAERTGGSVSTLTIQRTQQEDSAVYLCASSFRPSYNEQFFGPGTRLTVL.

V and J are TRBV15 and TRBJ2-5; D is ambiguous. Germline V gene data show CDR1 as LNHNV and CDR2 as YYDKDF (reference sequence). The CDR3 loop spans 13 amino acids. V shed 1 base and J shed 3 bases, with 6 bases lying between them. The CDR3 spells CATSRGPEETQYF. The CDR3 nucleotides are TGTGCCACCAGCAGAGGGCCAGAAGAGACCCAGTACTTC.

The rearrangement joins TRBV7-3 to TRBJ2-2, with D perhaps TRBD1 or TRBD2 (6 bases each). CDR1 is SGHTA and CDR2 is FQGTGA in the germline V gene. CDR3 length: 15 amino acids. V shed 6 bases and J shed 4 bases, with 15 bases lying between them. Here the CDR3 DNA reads TGTGCCAGCAGTCGAGAGGGGGGAGGCACCGGGGAGCTGTTTTTT. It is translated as CASSREGGGTGELFF.

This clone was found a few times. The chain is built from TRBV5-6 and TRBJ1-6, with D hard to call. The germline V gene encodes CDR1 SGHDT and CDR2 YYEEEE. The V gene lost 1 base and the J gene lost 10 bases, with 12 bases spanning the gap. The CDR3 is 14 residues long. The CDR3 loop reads CASSLTGIGSPLHF. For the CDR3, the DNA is TGTGCCAGCAGCTTGACCGGGATTGGGTCACCCCTCCACTTT.

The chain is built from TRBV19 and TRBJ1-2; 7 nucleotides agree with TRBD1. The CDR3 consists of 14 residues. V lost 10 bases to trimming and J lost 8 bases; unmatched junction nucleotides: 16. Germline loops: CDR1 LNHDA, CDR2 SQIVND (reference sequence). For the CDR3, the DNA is TGTGCCACCATAGGTGAACAGGGGAAGTTCGGCTACACCTTC. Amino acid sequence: CATIGEQGKFGYTF.

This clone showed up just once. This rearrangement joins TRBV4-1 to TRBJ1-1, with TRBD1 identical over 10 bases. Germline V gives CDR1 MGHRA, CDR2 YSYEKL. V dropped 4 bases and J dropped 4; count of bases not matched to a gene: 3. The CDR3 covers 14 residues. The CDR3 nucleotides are TGCGCCAGCAGCCGGACAGGGGGAGGCACTGAAGCTTTCTTT. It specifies CASSRTGGGTEAFF.

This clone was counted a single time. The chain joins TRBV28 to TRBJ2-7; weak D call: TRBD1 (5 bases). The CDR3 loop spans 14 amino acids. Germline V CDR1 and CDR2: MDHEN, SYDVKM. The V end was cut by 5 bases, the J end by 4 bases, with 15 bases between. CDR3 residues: CASSPSAAGYEQYV. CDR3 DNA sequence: TGTGCCAGCAGTCCGAGTGCGGCAGGGTACGAGCAGTACGTC.

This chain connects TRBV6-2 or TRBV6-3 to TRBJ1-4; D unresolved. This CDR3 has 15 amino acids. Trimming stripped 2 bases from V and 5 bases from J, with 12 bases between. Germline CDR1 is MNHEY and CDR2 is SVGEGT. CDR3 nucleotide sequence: TGTGCCAGCAGTTACGAAGTCCACCTCAATGAAAAACTGTTTTTT. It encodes CASSYEVHLNEKLFF.

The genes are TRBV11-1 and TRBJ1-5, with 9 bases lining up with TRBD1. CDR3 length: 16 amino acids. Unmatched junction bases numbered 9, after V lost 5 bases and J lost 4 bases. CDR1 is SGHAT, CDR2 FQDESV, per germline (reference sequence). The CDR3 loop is CASSNQTGGINQPQHF. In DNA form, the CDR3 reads TGTGCCAGCAGCAATCAGACAGGGGGAATAAATCAGCCCCAGCATTTT. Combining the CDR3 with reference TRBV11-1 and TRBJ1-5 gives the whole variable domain EAEVAQSPRYKITEKSQAVAFWCDPISGHATLYWYRQILGQGPELLVQFQDESVVDDSQLPKDRFSAERLKGVDSTLKIQPAELGDSAMYLCASSNQTGGINQPQHFGDGTRLSIL.

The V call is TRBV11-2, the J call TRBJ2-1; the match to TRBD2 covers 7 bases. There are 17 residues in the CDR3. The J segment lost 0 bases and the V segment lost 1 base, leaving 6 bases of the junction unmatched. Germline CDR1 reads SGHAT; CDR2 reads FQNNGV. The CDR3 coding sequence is TGTGCCAGCAGCTTAGTCCCCGGGACTAACTCCTACAATGAGCAGTTCTTC. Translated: CASSLVPGTNSYNEQFF.

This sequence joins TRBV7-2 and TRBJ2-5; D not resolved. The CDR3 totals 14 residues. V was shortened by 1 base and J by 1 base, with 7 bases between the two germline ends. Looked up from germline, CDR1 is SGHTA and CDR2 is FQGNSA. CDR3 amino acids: CASSLGGFQETQYF. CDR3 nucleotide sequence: TGTGCCAGCAGCTTAGGAGGTTTCCAAGAGACCCAGTACTTC.

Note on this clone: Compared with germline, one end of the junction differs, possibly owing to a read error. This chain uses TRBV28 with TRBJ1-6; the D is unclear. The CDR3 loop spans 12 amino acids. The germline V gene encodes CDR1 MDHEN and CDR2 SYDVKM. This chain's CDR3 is CASCFRNSPLHF. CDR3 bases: TGTGCCAGCTGTTTCCGGAATTCACCCCTCCACTTT. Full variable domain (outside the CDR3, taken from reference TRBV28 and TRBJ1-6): DVKVTQSSRYLVKRTGEKVFLECVQDMDHENMFWYRQDPGLGLRLIYFSYDVKMKEKGDIPEGYSVSREKKERFSLILESASTNQTSMYLCASCFRNSPLHFGNGTRLTVT.

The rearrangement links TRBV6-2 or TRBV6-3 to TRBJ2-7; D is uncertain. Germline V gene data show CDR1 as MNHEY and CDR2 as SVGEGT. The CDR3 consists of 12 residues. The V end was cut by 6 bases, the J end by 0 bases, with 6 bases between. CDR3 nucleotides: TGTGCCAGCAGCTCGAGCTCCTACGAGCAGTACGTC. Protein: CASSSSSYEQYV.

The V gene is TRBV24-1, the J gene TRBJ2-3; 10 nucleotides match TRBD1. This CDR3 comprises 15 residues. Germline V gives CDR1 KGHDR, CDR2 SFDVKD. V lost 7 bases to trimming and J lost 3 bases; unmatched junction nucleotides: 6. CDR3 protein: CATREGQGLTDTQYF. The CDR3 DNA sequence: TGTGCCACCAGAGAGGGACAGGGGTTGACAGATACGCAGTATTTT.

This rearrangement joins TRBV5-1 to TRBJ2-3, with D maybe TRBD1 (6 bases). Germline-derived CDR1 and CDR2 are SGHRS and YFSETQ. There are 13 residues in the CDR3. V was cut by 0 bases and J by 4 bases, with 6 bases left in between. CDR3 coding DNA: TGCGCCAGCAGCTTGGAGGGGGCAGATACGCAGTATTTT. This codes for CASSLEGADTQYF.

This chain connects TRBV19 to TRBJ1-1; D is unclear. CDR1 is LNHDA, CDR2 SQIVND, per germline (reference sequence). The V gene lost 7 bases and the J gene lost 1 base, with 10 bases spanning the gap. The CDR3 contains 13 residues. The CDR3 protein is CASTAHRNTEAFF. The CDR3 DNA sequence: TGTGCCAGTACCGCACATCGGAACACTGAAGCTTTCTTT.

CDR3 loop: CSVDNRQLVIFSGNTIYF. The CDR3 coding sequence is TGCAGCGTCGATAACCGACAGCTAGTGATATTCTCTGGAAACACCATATATTTT. The chain couples TRBV29-1 to TRBJ1-3, with D possibly matching TRBD1 (5 bases). V lost 6 bases, J lost 0 bases, and 24 bases lay in between. The germline gives CDR1 SQVTM, CDR2 ANQGSEA. The CDR3 length is 18 residues.

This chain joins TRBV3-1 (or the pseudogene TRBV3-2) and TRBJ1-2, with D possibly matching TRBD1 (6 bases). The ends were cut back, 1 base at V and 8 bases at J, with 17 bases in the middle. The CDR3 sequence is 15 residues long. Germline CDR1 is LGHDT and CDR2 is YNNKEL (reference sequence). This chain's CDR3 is CASSQGDGDNRGYTF. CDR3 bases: TGTGCCAGCAGCCAAGGCGATGGGGACAACCGAGGCTACACCTTC.

CDR3 DNA: TGCGCCAGCAGCGAATTCCACGGAGTATCCCACTACACCTTC. This codes for CASSEFHGVSHYTF. The genes are TRBV5-1 and TRBJ1-2, with D hard to call. Between the trimmed V and J ends, which lost 4 bases and 10 bases, there was a span of 20 bases. Germline CDR1 SGHRS, CDR2 YFSETQ. The CDR3 contains 14 residues.

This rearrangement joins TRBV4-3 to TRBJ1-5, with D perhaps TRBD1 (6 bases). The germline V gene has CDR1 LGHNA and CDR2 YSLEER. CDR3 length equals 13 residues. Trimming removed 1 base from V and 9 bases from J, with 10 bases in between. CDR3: CASSQAGGLPQHF. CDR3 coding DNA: TGCGCCAGCAGCCAAGCCGGGGGCCTGCCCCAGCATTTT.

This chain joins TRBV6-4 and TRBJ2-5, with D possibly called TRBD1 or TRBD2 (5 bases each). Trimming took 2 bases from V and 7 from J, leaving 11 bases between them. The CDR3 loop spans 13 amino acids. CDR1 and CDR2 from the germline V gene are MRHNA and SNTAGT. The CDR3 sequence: CASSDTQGATQYF. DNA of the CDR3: TGTGCCAGCAGTGACACTCAGGGAGCGACCCAGTACTTC.